This entry is about one T cell receptor beta chain. The germline V gene has CDR1 SEHNR and CDR2 FQNEAQ (reference sequence). CDR3 length: 18 amino acids. The J segment lost 4 bases and the V segment lost 5 bases, leaving 10 bases of the junction unmatched. Template material for TCR beta VDJ and CDR3 profiling consisted of genomic DNA. TCRdb redid the calling of the reads with MiXCR, one entry per CDR3 protein. Counted here are just over 400,000 distinct CDR3 sequences, 55% to 70% occurring once; the ten biggest clones make up 3% to 4.5%. The sample comes from a study of CD8+CD57+ T cells in acquired aplastic anemia.

Sequencing was carried out using sorted CD4+, CD8+, or CD8+CD57+ T cells (not recorded which) from PBMCs. The chain links TRBV7-9 to TRBJ2-1; 14 nucleotides agree with TRBD2. This receptor was taken from a human donor in good health, serving as a control. The CDR3 nucleotides are TGTGCCAGCAGCGAGGGACTAGCGGGGGAGAGCTTTTACAATGAGCAGTTCTTC. Translating gives CASSEGLAGESFYNEQFF.